The 6 T cell receptor beta chains in this list originate from one sample, sequenced in a study of post-analysis software for immune sequencing data. Their antigens are not known. Broader study findings: When patients were compared with controls, a handful of TRBV segments were more frequent, TRBV5-6, TRBV5-1 and TRBV20-1 among them.

Incorporated into the TCR beta cDNA libraries were unique molecular identifiers, which served to reduce PCR and sequencing biases. TCRdb passed the PCR reads through MiXCR, listing each CDR3 protein once. The sample yields 750,000 to 950,000 distinct CDR3 sequences, approximately 57% seen once. Sequencing was carried out using blood. All receptors come from a girl aged 10-17 years with multiple sclerosis.

This rearrangement joins TRBV12-3 or TRBV12-4 to TRBJ2-1; 10 nucleotides align to TRBD2. The CDR3 contains 15 residues. Germline trimming cut 6 bases from V and 6 bases from J; bases unmatched to any gene: 8. CDR3 sequence: CASRPAGGPSNEQFF. The CDR3 nucleotides are TGTGCCAGCAGGCCAGCGGGAGGGCCAAGCAATGAGCAGTTCTTC.

This clonotype was found a few times. V and J are TRBV15 and TRBJ2-7, with D perhaps TRBD2 (6 bases). Trimming left V 8 bases short and J 2 bases short, with 13 bases between. The CDR3 is made up of 13 amino acids. Germline V gene lookup returns CDR1 LNHNV and CDR2 YYDKDF (reference sequence). The CDR3 here is CATRDSATYEQYF. The CDR3 bases are TGTGCCACCCGGGACTCGGCGACCTACGAGCAGTACTTC.

The J gene is TRBJ2-3, the V gene TRBV20-1; D possibly corresponds to TRBD1 (5 bases). CDR3 length: 14 amino acids. The germline V and J ends were trimmed by 0 bases and 3 bases, with 10 bases remaining between them. Per the germline V gene, CDR1 is DFQATT and CDR2 is SNEGSKA (reference sequence). CDR3 sequence (DNA): TGCAGTGCTAGAGATGGGGCGGTAACAGATACGCAGTATTTT. Protein sequence: CSARDGAVTDTQYF.

The rearrangement links TRBV6-2 or TRBV6-3 to TRBJ2-7; TRBD2 aligns across 8 bases. The trim removed 6 bases at V and 2 bases at J, leaving 15 bases unmatched. This CDR3 contains 17 residues. The V gene's germline CDR1 is MNHEY and CDR2 SVGEGT. The CDR3 DNA reads as TGTGCCAGCAGCGGTCTCCGCGGTCGCGGGGGGACCTACGAGCAGTACTTC. It translates to CASSGLRGRGGTYEQYF.

V gene TRBV19 combines with J gene TRBJ1-5, with D possibly being TRBD1 (5 bases). This CDR3 spans 12 amino acids. V lost 8 bases to trimming and J lost 5 bases, with 10 bases between them. CDR1 is LNHDA and CDR2 is SQIVND in the germline V gene (reference sequence). The CDR3 region has the DNA TGTGCCAGTGCTTTCAGGGATCAGCCCCAGCATTTT. Translating it yields CASAFRDQPQHF.

The V and J genes are TRBV6-2 or TRBV6-3 and TRBJ2-3; possible D gene TRBD1, 5 bases. Germline CDR1 reads MNHEY; CDR2 reads SVGEGT. The CDR3 runs to 12 residues. V shed 5 bases and J shed 8 bases, with 11 bases lying between them. CDR3 loop: CASSHSQGTQYF. CDR3 nucleotides: TGTGCCAGCAGTCATTCGCAGGGTACGCAGTATTTT.